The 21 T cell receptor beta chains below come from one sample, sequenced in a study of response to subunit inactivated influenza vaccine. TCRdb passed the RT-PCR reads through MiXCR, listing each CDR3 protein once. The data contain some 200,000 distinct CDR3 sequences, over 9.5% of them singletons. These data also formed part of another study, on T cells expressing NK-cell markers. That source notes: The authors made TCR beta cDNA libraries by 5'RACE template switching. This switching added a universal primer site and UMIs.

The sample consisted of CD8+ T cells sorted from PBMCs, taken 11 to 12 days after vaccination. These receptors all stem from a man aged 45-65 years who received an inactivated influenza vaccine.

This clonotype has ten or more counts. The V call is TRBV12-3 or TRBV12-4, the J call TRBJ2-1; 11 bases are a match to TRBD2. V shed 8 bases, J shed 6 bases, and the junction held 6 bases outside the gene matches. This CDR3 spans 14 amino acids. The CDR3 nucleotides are TGTGCCAGCCGGGTAGCGGGGGGGTTCAATGAGCAGTTCTTC. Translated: CASRVAGGFNEQFF.

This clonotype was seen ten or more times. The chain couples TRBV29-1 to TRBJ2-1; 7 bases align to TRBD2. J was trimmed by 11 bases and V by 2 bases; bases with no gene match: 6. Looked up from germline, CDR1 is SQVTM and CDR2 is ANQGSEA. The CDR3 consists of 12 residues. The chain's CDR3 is CSVEKWDYQQFF. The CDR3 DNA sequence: TGCAGCGTTGAAAAATGGGACTATCAGCAGTTCTTC.

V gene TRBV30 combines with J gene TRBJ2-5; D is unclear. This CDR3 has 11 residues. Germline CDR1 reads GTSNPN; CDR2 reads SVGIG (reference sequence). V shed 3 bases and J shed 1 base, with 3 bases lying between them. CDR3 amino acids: CAWRLQETQYF. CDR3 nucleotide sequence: TGTGCCTGGAGGCTCCAAGAGACCCAGTACTTC.

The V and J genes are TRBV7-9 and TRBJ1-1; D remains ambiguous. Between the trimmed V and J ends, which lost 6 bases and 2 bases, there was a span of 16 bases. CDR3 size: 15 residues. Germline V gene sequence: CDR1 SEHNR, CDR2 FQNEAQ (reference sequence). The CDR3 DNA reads TGTGCCAGCAGTGGCCACCAGGACGTCAACACTGAAGCTTTCTTT. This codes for CASSGHQDVNTEAFF.

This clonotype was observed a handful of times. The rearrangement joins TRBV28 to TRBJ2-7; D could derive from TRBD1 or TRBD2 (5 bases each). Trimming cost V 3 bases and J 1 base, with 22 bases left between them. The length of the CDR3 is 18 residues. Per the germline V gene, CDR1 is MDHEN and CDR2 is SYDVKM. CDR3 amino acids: CASSFETAVLGRSYEQYF. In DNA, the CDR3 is TGTGCCAGCAGTTTTGAGACAGCCGTCCTAGGGAGATCCTACGAGCAGTACTTC.

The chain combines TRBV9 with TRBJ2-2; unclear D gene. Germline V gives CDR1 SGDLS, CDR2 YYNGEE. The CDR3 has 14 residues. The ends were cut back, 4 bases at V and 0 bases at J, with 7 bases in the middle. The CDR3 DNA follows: TGTGCCAGCAGCCCCTTCGCGAACACCGGGGAGCTGTTTTTT. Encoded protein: CASSPFANTGELFF. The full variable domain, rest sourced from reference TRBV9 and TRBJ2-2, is DSGVTQTPKHLITATGQRVTLRCSPRSGDLSVYWYQQSLDQGLQFLIQYYNGEERAKGNILERFSAQQFPDLHSELNLSSLELGDSALYFCASSPFANTGELFFGEGSRLTVL.

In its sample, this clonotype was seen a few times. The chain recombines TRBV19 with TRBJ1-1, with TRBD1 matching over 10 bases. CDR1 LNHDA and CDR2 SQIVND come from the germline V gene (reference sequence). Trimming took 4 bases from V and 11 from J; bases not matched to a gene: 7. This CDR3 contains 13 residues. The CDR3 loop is CASSKGQGMGAFF. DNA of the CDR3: TGTGCCAGTAGTAAGGGACAGGGGATGGGGGCTTTCTTT.

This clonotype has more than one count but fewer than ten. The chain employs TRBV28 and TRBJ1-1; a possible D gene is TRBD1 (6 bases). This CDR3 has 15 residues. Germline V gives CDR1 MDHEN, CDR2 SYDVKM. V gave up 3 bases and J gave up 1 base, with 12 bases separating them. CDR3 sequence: CASSLRGHPNTEAFF. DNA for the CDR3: TGTGCCAGCAGTTTGAGGGGACACCCGAACACTGAAGCTTTCTTT.

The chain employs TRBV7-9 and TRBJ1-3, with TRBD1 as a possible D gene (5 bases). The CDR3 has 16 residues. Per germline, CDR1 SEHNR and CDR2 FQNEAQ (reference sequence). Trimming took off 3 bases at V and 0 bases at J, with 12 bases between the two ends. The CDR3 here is CASSLGRAYSGNTIYF. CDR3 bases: TGTGCCAGCAGCTTGGGCAGGGCTTACTCTGGAAACACCATATATTTT.

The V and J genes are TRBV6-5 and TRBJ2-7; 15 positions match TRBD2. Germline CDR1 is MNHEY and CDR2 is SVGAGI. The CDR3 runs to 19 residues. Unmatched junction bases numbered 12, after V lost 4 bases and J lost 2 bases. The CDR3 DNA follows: TGTGCCAGCAGTTCCGAGCCGGGACTAGCGGGAGGTCTAACCTACGAGCAGTACTTC. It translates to CASSSEPGLAGGLTYEQYF.

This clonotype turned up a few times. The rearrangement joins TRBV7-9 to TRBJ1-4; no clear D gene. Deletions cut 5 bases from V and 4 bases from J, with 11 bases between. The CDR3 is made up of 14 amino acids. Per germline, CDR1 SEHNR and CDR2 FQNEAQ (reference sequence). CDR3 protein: CASSRTGVNEKLFF. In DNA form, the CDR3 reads TGTGCCAGCAGCCGGACGGGCGTTAATGAAAAACTGTTTTTT.

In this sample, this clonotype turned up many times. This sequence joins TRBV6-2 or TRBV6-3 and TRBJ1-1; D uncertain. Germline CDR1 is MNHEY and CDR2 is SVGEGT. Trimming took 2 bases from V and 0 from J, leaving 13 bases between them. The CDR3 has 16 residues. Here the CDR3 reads CASSYLPVGMNTEAFF. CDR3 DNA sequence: TGTGCCAGCAGTTACCTCCCCGTAGGGATGAACACTGAAGCTTTCTTT.

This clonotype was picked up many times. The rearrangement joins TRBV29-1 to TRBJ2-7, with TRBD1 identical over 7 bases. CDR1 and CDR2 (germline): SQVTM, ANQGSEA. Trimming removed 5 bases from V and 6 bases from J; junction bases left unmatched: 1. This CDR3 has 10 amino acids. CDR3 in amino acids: CSVTGAEQYF. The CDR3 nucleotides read TGCAGCGTTACAGGGGCCGAGCAGTACTTC.

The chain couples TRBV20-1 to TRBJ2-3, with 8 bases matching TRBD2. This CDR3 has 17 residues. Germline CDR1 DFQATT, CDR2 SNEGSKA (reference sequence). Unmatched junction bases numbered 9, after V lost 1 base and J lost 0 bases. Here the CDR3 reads CSARGRWAGGSTDTQYF. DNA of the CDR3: TGCAGTGCTAGAGGGAGGTGGGCGGGGGGCAGCACAGATACGCAGTATTTT.

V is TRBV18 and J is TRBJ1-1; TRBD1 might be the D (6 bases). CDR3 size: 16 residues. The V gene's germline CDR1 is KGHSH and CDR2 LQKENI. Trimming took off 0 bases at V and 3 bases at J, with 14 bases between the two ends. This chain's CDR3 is CASSPPVRGYDTEAFF. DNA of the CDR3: TGTGCCAGCTCACCACCGGTCAGGGGTTATGACACTGAAGCTTTCTTT. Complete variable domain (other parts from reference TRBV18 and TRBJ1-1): NAGVMQNPRHLVRRRGQEARLRCSPMKGHSHVYWYRQLPEEGLKFMVYLQKENIIDESGMPKERFSAEFPKEGPSILRIQQVVRGDSAAYFCASSPPVRGYDTEAFFGQGTRLTVV.

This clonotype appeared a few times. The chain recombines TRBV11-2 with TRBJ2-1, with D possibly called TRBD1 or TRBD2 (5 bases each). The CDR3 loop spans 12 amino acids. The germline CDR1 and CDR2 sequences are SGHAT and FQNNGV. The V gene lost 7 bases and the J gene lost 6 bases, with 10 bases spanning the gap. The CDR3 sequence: CASNLGGNEQFF. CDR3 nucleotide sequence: TGTGCCAGCAACCTTGGGGGCAATGAGCAGTTCTTC.

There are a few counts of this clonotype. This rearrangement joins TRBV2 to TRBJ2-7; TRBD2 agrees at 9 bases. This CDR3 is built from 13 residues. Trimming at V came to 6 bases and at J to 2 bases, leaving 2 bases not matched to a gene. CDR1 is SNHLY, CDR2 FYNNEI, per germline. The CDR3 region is CASRTSGTYEQYF. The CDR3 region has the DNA TGTGCCAGCAGGACTAGCGGAACCTACGAGCAGTACTTC.

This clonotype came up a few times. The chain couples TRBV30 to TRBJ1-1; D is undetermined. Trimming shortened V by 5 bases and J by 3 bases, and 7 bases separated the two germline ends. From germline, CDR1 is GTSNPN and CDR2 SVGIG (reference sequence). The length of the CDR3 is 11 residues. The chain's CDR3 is CAWCGYTEAFF. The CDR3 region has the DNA TGTGCCTGGTGCGGATACACTGAAGCTTTCTTT.

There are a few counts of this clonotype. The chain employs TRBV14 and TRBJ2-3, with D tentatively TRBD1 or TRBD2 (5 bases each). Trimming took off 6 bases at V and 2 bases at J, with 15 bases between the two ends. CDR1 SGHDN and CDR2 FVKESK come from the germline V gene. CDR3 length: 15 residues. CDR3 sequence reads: CASRRGTEATDTQYF. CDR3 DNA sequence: TGTGCCAGCAGGCGAGGGACCGAAGCCACAGATACGCAGTATTTT.

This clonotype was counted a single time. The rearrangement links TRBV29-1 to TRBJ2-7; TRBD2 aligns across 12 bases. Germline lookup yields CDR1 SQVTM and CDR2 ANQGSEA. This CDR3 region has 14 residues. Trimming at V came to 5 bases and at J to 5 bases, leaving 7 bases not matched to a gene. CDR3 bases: TGCAGCGTTCCGGCTAGCGGGAGGGCCAACGAGCAGTACTTC. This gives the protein CSVPASGRANEQYF.

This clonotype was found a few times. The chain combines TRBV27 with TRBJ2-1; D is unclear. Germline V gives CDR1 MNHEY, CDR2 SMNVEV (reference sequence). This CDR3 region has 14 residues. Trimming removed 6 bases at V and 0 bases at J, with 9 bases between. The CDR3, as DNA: TGTGCCAGCAGAAAAGGCAGCTCCTACAATGAGCAGTTCTTC. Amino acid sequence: CASRKGSSYNEQFF.